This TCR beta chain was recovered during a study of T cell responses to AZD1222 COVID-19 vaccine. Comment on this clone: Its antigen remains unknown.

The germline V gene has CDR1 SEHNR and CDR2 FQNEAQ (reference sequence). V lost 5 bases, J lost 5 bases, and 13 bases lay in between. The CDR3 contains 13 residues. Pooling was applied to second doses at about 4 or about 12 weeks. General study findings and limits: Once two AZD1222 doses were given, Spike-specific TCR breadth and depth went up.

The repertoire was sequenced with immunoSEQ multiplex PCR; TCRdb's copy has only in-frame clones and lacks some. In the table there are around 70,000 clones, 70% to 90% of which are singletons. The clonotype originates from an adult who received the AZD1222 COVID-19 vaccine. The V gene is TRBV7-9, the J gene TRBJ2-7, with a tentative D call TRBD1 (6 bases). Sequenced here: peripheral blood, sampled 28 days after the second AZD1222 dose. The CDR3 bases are TGTGCCAGCAGCCCCCTCACAGGGAACGAGCAGTACTTC. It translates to CASSPLTGNEQYF.